Listed below are T cell receptor beta chains from one sample, sequenced in a study of spatial heterogeneity in lung cancer. Each CDR3 protein is one row after TCRdb ran MiXCR on the 5' RACE reads. The sample consists of roughly 4,600 distinct CDR3 sequences, 28% of them appearing once. The sample was PBMCs, taken at surgery. The receptors were gathered from a male donor with early-stage non-small cell lung cancer. CDR3s include the opening cysteine and the closing phenylalanine or tryptophan. The order of the fields is D gene, clone size, J gene, V gene, CDR3 protein, CDR3 DNA. D genes are given only for firm matches. A row's size may be missing; if present it is once, few, many or a size class.

>.|.|TRBJ1-5|TRBV20-1
CSARDQAGERQPQHF
TGCAGTGCTAGAGATCAGGCAGGAGAGAGGCAGCCCCAGCATTTT
>TRBD1|few|TRBJ1-6|TRBV10-3
CAIAGHRGGPNSPLHF
TGTGCCATCGCCGGCCACAGGGGGGGACCTAATTCACCCCTCCACTTT
>.|many|TRBJ1-5|TRBV12-3/TRBV12-4
CASSPKESNQPQHF
TGTGCCAGCAGCCCAAAGGAGAGCAATCAGCCCCAGCATTTT
>.|.|TRBJ2-7|TRBV24-1
CATSDGHSYEQYF
TGTGCCACCAGTGATGGGCACTCCTACGAGCAGTACTTC
>TRBD2|.|TRBJ2-7|TRBV30
CAWRRGLAGGVPSSYEQYF
TGTGCCTGGAGGAGGGGGCTAGCGGGAGGAGTCCCTTCCTCCTACGAGCAGTACTTC
>.|many|TRBJ1-6|TRBV6-4
CASRRRPGDSPLHF
TGTGCCAGCAGGAGACGCCCAGGGGATTCACCCCTCCACTTT
>TRBD1|many|TRBJ2-7|TRBV20-1
CSARPGQGAREQYF
TGCAGTGCTAGACCGGGACAGGGGGCAAGGGAGCAGTACTTC
>.|.|TRBJ1-2|TRBV20-1
CSVPAGGSTYGYTF
TGCAGTGTCCCCGCGGGAGGTTCGACCTATGGCTACACCTTC
>.|.|TRBJ2-1|TRBV5-1
CASSLGEVYNEQFF
TGCGCCAGCAGCTTGGGTGAGGTATACAATGAGCAGTTCTTC
>.|.|TRBJ1-5|TRBV13
CASSLQGSQPQHF
TGTGCCAGCAGCTTACAGGGTTCTCAGCCCCAGCATTTT
>TRBD2|.|TRBJ2-5|TRBV5-4
CASSSPAGAGGEETQYF
TGTGCCAGCAGCTCCCCAGCTGGAGCGGGGGGGGAAGAGACCCAGTACTTC
>.|.|TRBJ1-1|TRBV11-3
CASKATEAFF
TGTGCCAGCAAAGCCACTGAAGCTTTCTTT
>TRBD1|.|TRBJ2-2|TRBV7-2
CASRPTGGTVGELFF
TGTGCCAGCAGACCGACAGGGGGAACGGTCGGGGAGCTGTTTTTT
>TRBD2|medium-sized|TRBJ2-1|TRBV12-3/TRBV12-4
CASSLLAGGVGNEQFF
TGTGCCAGCAGTTTGCTAGCGGGGGGAGTTGGGAATGAGCAGTTCTTC
>TRBD1|medium-sized|TRBJ2-1|TRBV7-6
CASSPTRDRSYNEQFF
TGTGCCAGCAGTCCAACCCGGGACAGATCCTACAATGAGCAGTTCTTC
>.|.|TRBJ1-3|TRBV30
CAAGRGGGTIYF
TGTGCCGCCGGTAGGGGCGGCGGCACCATATATTTT
>TRBD1|.|TRBJ2-2|TRBV29-1
CSATGSGGELFF
TGCAGCGCGACAGGGTCTGGTGGGGAGCTGTTTTTT
>TRBD2|.|TRBJ2-5|TRBV25-1
CASRTSGKETQYF
TGTGCCAGCAGGACTAGCGGCAAGGAGACCCAGTACTTC
>TRBD2|.|TRBJ2-2|TRBV5-1
CASSPRTSDTGELFF
TGCGCCAGCAGCCCACGCACTAGCGACACCGGGGAGCTGTTTTTT
>.|.|TRBJ1-5|TRBV29-1
CSVGISAGNQPQHF
TGCAGCGTTGGTATCAGTGCAGGCAATCAGCCCCAGCATTTT
>.|medium-sized|TRBJ2-7|TRBV10-3
CAISGILSYEQYF
TGTGCCATCAGTGGGATTCTGTCCTACGAGCAGTACTTC
>.|medium-sized|TRBJ2-1|TRBV3-1
CASSQGAGEQFF
TGTGCCAGCAGCCAAGGAGCTGGTGAGCAGTTCTTC
>.|many|TRBJ2-5|TRBV6-1
CASRARGARGGETQYF
TGTGCCAGCAGAGCACGGGGGGCGCGTGGAGGGGAGACCCAGTACTTC
>.|medium-sized|TRBJ1-1|TRBV5-1
CASSITGIRSDTEAFF
TGCGCCAGCAGCATTACAGGGATTAGGTCGGACACTGAAGCTTTCTTT
>.|.|TRBJ2-5|TRBV7-8
CASSLVSETQYF
TGTGCCAGCAGCTTAGTTTCAGAGACCCAGTACTTC
>.|medium-sized|TRBJ2-3|TRBV6-2/TRBV6-3
CASSYSMGHLTTEDTQYF
TGTGCCAGCAGTTACTCGATGGGACACTTAACCACTGAAGATACGCAGTATTTT
>.|.|TRBJ1-5|TRBV3-1
CASSQDIDQPQHF
TGTGCCAGCAGCCAAGATATCGATCAGCCCCAGCATTTT
>.|many|TRBJ1-6|TRBV28
CASTLSGNSPLHF
TGTGCCAGCACCCTATCGGGGAATTCACCCCTCCACTTT
>.|.|TRBJ2-7|TRBV25-1
CASSVASTYEQYF
TGTGCCAGCAGTGTGGCCAGTACCTACGAGCAGTACTTC
>.|medium-sized|TRBJ1-1|TRBV13
CASSPGSPLNTEAFF
TGTGCCAGCAGCCCCGGGAGTCCTTTGAACACTGAAGCTTTCTTT
>.|few|TRBJ2-3|TRBV28
CASSPDRVSGDTQYF
TGTGCCAGCAGTCCCGACCGGGTGAGCGGAGATACGCAGTATTTT
>.|few|TRBJ2-5|TRBV29-1
CSVGTTVGETQYF
TGCAGCGTCGGGACGACAGTCGGGGAGACCCAGTACTTC
>.|medium-sized|TRBJ2-4|TRBV29-1
CSVRTENIQYF
TGCAGCGTCCGGACAGAAAACATTCAGTACTTC
>.|many|TRBJ2-5|TRBV6-2/TRBV6-3
CASSWESSDETQYF
TGTGCCAGCAGTTGGGAAAGTAGTGACGAGACCCAGTACTTC
>.|few|TRBJ2-7|TRBV20-1
CSAVRGGAREQYF
TGCAGTGCCGTCCGAGGGGGGGCCCGGGAGCAGTACTTC
>.|many|TRBJ2-7|TRBV5-1
CASSPRQGPDEQYF
TGCGCCAGCAGCCCCCGGCAGGGGCCTGACGAGCAGTACTTC
>TRBD1|.|TRBJ2-4|TRBV5-4
CASSRERDRGNIQYF
TGTGCCAGCAGCCGGGAACGGGACAGGGGAAACATTCAGTACTTC
>TRBD2|.|TRBJ2-1|TRBV20-1
CSARDGNSGTYNEQFF
TGCAGTGCTAGAGATGGAAATAGCGGGACATACAATGAGCAGTTCTTC
>.|.|TRBJ2-6|TRBV4-2
CASSQDLRGPGANVLTF
TGTGCCAGCAGCCAAGATCTGAGAGGGCCAGGGGCCAACGTCCTGACTTTC
>.|few|TRBJ1-2|TRBV28
CASSLSAYGYTF
TGTGCCAGCAGTTTATCAGCTTATGGCTACACCTTC
>TRBD1|medium-sized|TRBJ2-1|TRBV5-1
CASSRDRESYNEQFF
TGCGCCAGCAGCAGGGACAGGGAATCCTACAATGAGCAGTTCTTC
>.|.|TRBJ1-1|TRBV6-2/TRBV6-3
CASSYRTEAFF
TGTGCCAGCAGTTACCGAACTGAAGCTTTCTTT
>.|many|TRBJ1-2|TRBV12-3/TRBV12-4
CASSPTTGAYGYTF
TGTGCCAGCAGTCCTACGACAGGAGCCTATGGCTACACCTTC
>TRBD2|medium-sized|TRBJ2-1|TRBV20-1
CSAETSGGRSSSYNEQFF
TGCAGTGCGGAGACTAGCGGGGGTCGTTCCAGCTCCTACAATGAGCAGTTCTTC
>.|medium-sized|TRBJ2-1|TRBV9
CASAPWAYNEQFF
TGTGCCAGCGCCCCGTGGGCCTACAATGAGCAGTTCTTC
>.|.|TRBJ2-6|TRBV4-1
CASSQERDGRASGANVLTF
TGCGCCAGCAGCCAAGAACGGGACGGAAGGGCCTCTGGGGCCAACGTCCTGACTTTC
>.|.|TRBJ1-4|TRBV2
CASTSTSSEKLFF
TGTGCCAGCACATCTACTAGTAGCGAAAAACTGTTTTTT
>.|few|TRBJ2-5|TRBV28
CASSLVETQYF
TGTGCCAGCAGTTTAGTGGAGACCCAGTACTTC
>.|few|TRBJ2-7|TRBV12-3/TRBV12-4
CASSWGALLYEQYF
TGTGCCAGCAGTTGGGGAGCCTTACTTTACGAGCAGTACTTC
>TRBD2|few|TRBJ2-1|TRBV7-8
CASSLVAGGLYNEQFF
TGTGCCAGCAGCTTGGTAGCGGGAGGGCTCTACAATGAGCAGTTCTTC
>TRBD1|medium-sized|TRBJ1-2|TRBV12-3/TRBV12-4
CASRGTGGIVYTF
TGTGCCAGCAGGGGGACAGGGGGCATCGTCTACACCTTC
>.|many|TRBJ2-3|TRBV28
CASSSLGVEEDTQYF
TGTGCCAGCAGCTCCTTGGGGGTGGAGGAGGATACGCAGTATTTT
>.|.|TRBJ1-5|TRBV6-5
CASSYSIPRTVDQPQHF
TGTGCCAGCAGTTACTCGATACCAAGGACAGTGGATCAGCCCCAGCATTTT
>.|many|TRBJ1-2|TRBV20-1
CSARTYQYGYTF
TGCAGTGCTAGGACATACCAATATGGCTACACCTTC
>TRBD1|.|TRBJ2-3|TRBV28
CASPPPGTGYTDTQYF
TGTGCCAGCCCACCCCCCGGGACAGGCTACACAGATACGCAGTATTTT